This T cell receptor beta chain was captured in a study of T cells after yellow fever vaccination. The CDR3 has 14 amino acids. CDR1 and CDR2 from the germline V gene are SGHTA and FQGNSA. V was cut by 2 bases and J by 4 bases, with 9 bases left in between. TCRdb itself ran the 5' RACE reads through MiXCR, one entry per CDR3 protein. The data hold 310,000 or so distinct CDR3 sequences, with roughly 3.5% observed a single time. This clonotype originated in a man aged 18 to 29 who received the YFV17D yellow fever vaccine. Sequences were derived from PBMCs, sampled on the day of the yellow fever booster vaccination. The gene calls are TRBV7-2 and TRBJ1-5, with D hard to call. CDR3 region: CASSLLRVNQPQHF. The DNA for the CDR3 is TGTGCCAGCAGCTTACTGCGGGTAAATCAGCCCCAGCATTTT.